This is a list of T cell receptor beta chains from one sample in a study of early T cells in non-severe SARS-CoV-2 infection. Via MiXCR, TCRdb re-called the 5' RACE reads, giving one row per CDR3 protein. The table has around 29,000 distinct CDR3 sequences, about 5% seen once. Sequenced input: whole blood. These receptor sequences come from an adult who was a healthcare worker with PCR-confirmed SARS-CoV-2 infection or an uninfected control (not recorded which). Each CDR3 is given with its conserved first and last residue. The D gene is left open where the match is weak. Only part of the rows carry a size: once, few, many, or a class if the clone is expanded.

j_call: TRBJ2-1; d_call: .; clone_size: few; v_call: TRBV7-8; cdr3_nt: TGTGCCAGCAGCTTAGCCTCTGGTGCAGGGTTGGAATATGAGCAGTTCTTC; cdr3_aa: CASSLASGAGLEYEQFF
j_call: TRBJ2-3; d_call: .; clone_size: many; v_call: TRBV20-1; cdr3_nt: TGCAGTGCTAGAGTACCCTACCGGGGCACGCAGTATTTT; cdr3_aa: CSARVPYRGTQYF
j_call: TRBJ1-4; d_call: .; clone_size: many; v_call: TRBV4-1; cdr3_nt: TGCGCCAGCAGCCAAGAGGTACCCGACCACGCGCTAGGGGAAAAACTGTTTTTT; cdr3_aa: CASSQEVPDHALGEKLFF
j_call: TRBJ2-7; d_call: TRBD2; clone_size: many; v_call: TRBV7-9; cdr3_nt: TGTGCCAGCAGCTCCGGGACTAGCGGGGTTAGGCAGTACTTC; cdr3_aa: CASSSGTSGVRQYF
j_call: TRBJ2-2; d_call: TRBD2; clone_size: many; v_call: TRBV6-6; cdr3_nt: TGTGCCAGCAGTAAAGGACTAGTTGGCGGGGAGCTGTTTTTT; cdr3_aa: CASSKGLVGGELFF
j_call: TRBJ1-2; d_call: .; clone_size: many; v_call: TRBV20-1; cdr3_nt: TGCAGTGCTAGATCATCAGACTCGGAGGATGGCTACACCTTC; cdr3_aa: CSARSSDSEDGYTF
j_call: TRBJ1-1; d_call: .; clone_size: many; v_call: TRBV13; cdr3_nt: TGTGCCAGCAGCTTCTTCAAAAACACTGAAGCTTTCTTT; cdr3_aa: CASSFFKNTEAFF
j_call: TRBJ2-1; d_call: .; clone_size: .; v_call: TRBV28; cdr3_nt: TGTGCCAGCATTGGGGGGACAAACCTAAATGAGCAGTTCTTC; cdr3_aa: CASIGGTNLNEQFF
j_call: TRBJ2-3; d_call: .; clone_size: .; v_call: TRBV29-1; cdr3_nt: TGCAGCGTCGTACTAGCAGATACGCAGTATTTT; cdr3_aa: CSVVLADTQYF
j_call: TRBJ2-7; d_call: .; clone_size: many; v_call: TRBV3-1; cdr3_nt: TGTGCCAGCAGCCAAGTAGGCTCCTCCTACGAGCAGTACTTC; cdr3_aa: CASSQVGSSYEQYF
j_call: TRBJ1-5; d_call: TRBD1; clone_size: many; v_call: TRBV12-3/TRBV12-4; cdr3_nt: TGTGCCAGCAGTTTAGCTCCGGGACAGGGACGCAATCAGCCCCAGCATTTT; cdr3_aa: CASSLAPGQGRNQPQHF
j_call: TRBJ2-3; d_call: .; clone_size: few; v_call: TRBV28; cdr3_nt: TGTGCCAGCAGTTTATGGGGTAGGGCCTCTAGCACAGATACGCAGTATTTT; cdr3_aa: CASSLWGRASSTDTQYF
j_call: TRBJ2-1; d_call: .; clone_size: many; v_call: TRBV7-6; cdr3_nt: TGTGCCAGCACCCCCCGTGGGGGACTCAGCAATGAGCAGTTCTTC; cdr3_aa: CASTPRGGLSNEQFF
j_call: TRBJ1-1; d_call: .; clone_size: many; v_call: TRBV6-5; cdr3_nt: TGTGCCAGCAGTTACTTGGGGGGCACTGAAGCTTTCTTT; cdr3_aa: CASSYLGGTEAFF
j_call: TRBJ2-3; d_call: TRBD1; clone_size: many; v_call: TRBV12-3/TRBV12-4; cdr3_nt: TGTGCCAGCAGTTTAGCGACAGGGACGGTAGATACGCAGTATTTT; cdr3_aa: CASSLATGTVDTQYF
j_call: TRBJ2-1; d_call: TRBD2; clone_size: many; v_call: TRBV27; cdr3_nt: TGTGCCAGCAGTTCTCGGCTAGCGGGAGTAGCATCCTACAATGAGCAGTTCTTC; cdr3_aa: CASSSRLAGVASYNEQFF
j_call: TRBJ2-3; d_call: TRBD2; clone_size: many; v_call: TRBV29-1; cdr3_nt: TGCAGCGCCGGGGGGACTAGCGGGGACACAGATACGCAGTATTTT; cdr3_aa: CSAGGTSGDTDTQYF
j_call: TRBJ1-1; d_call: .; clone_size: many; v_call: TRBV18; cdr3_nt: TGTGCCAGCTCACTCAACGAACAGACAGGCGGGGGCACTGAAGCTTTCTTT; cdr3_aa: CASSLNEQTGGGTEAFF
j_call: TRBJ2-1; d_call: .; clone_size: many; v_call: TRBV7-9; cdr3_nt: TGTGCCAGCAGTCGCGACACGATGAGTGAGCAGTTCTTC; cdr3_aa: CASSRDTMSEQFF